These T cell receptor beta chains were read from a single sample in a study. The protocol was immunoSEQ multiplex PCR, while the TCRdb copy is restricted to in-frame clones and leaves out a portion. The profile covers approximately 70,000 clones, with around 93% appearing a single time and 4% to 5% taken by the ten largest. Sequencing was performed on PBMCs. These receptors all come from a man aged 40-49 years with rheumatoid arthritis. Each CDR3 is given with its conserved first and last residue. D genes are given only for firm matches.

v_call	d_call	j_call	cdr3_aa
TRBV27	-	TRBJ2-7	CASRGDYEQYF
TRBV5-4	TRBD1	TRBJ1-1	CASSRQGINTEAFF
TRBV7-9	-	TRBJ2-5	CASSTPPLRPRDQETQYF
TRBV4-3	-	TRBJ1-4	CASSQGTSTLNEKLFF
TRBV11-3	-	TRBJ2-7	CASSLGLAYEQYF
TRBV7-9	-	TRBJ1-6	CASRPLSGSSSYNSPLHF
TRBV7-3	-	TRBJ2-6	CASSFGLDTGANVLTF
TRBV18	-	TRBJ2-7	CASSPRQDSYEQYF
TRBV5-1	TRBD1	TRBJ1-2	CASSAGQGVTYGYTF
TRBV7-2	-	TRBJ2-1	CASSLGGKYNEQFF